This TCR beta chain was sequenced in a study of shared clonotypes between healthy human individuals. Broader study findings: Clonotypes shared by all four donors outscored non-shared clonotypes in generation probability.

To note about this clone: Antigen unknown.

Some clones are missing from TCRdb's copy, which holds only in-frame ones; the method was immunoSEQ multiplex PCR. The sample consists of 630,000 or so clones, 95% to 98% of them appearing once. The V end lost 3 bases, the J end lost 3 bases, and 12 bases lay between the germline ends. CDR3 size: 14 residues. Germline V gene data show CDR1 as LNHDA and CDR2 as SQIVND (reference sequence). Naive CD8 cells comprised CD45RO-negative, CCR7-positively selected cells, excluding terminally differentiated effector memory CD45RA+ cells. There were only Caucasian adults among the donors, and all lived in Nashville, Tennessee.

The clonotype originates from a man aged 25 to 40 in good health. V usage is TRBV19 and J usage is TRBJ2-7; D perhaps matches TRBD1 (6 bases). The sample consisted of naive CD8+ T cells sorted from blood. In nucleotides, the CDR3 is TGTGCCAGTAGTATGTGGTCAGGGGACTACGAGCAGTACTTC. Encoded protein: CASSMWSGDYEQYF. The entire variable domain, with the rest obtained from reference TRBV19 and TRBJ2-7, is as follows: DGGITQSPKYLFRKEGQNVTLSCEQNLNHDAMYWYRQDPGQGLRLIYYSQIVNDFQKGDIAEGYSVSREKKESFPLTVTSAQKNPTAFYLCASSMWSGDYEQYFGPGTRLTVT.